This T cell receptor (beta chain) was observed in a study of blood T cell repertoires in COVID-19. Background on the study: COVID-19 samples from acute and convalescent phases originated in the United States, Italy and Spain. Nucleic acid was either cDNA or gDNA, and it came from T cells, B-cell-depleted T cells, or PBMCs.

Authors' analysis steps: Amplification of reference gene primers was used by the study to estimate nucleated cell counts. Produced via immunoSEQ multiplex PCR; TCRdb's table is partial and in-frame only. The V and J calls and clone size come from that table; D and trimming were worked out from the DNA. The table records around 100,000 clones, approximately 78% of them present only once. Sample: peripheral blood. The sequence was obtained from a man between 60 and 75 years old with active or convalescent COVID-19.

The CDR3 loop reads CASSTRTSGSGELFF. CDR3 nucleotides: TGTGCCAGTAGCACCCGGACTAGCGGGAGCGGGGAGCTGTTTTTT. The rearrangement joins TRBV19 to TRBJ2-2; 13 bases are a match to TRBD2. The J segment lost 7 bases and the V segment lost 6 bases, leaving 5 bases of the junction unmatched. Germline V gene sequence: CDR1 LNHDA, CDR2 SQIVND (reference sequence). CDR3 length: 15 residues. Combining the CDR3 with reference TRBV19 and TRBJ2-2 gives the whole variable domain DGGITQSPKYLFRKEGQNVTLSCEQNLNHDAMYWYRQDPGQGLRLIYYSQIVNDFQKGDIAEGYSVSREKKESFPLTVTSAQKNPTAFYLCASSTRTSGSGELFFGEGSRLTVL.